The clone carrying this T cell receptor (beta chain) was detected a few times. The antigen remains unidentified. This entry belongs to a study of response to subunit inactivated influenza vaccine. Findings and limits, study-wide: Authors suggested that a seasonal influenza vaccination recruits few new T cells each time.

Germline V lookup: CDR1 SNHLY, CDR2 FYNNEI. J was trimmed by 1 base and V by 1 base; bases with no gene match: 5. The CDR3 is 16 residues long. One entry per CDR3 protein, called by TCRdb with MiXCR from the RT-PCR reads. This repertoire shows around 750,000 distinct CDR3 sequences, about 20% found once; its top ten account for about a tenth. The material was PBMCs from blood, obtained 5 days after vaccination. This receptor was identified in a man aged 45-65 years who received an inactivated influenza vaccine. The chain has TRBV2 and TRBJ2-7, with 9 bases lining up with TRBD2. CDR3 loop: CASSEVGLAGSYEQYF. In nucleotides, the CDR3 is TGTGCCAGCAGTGAAGTTGGGCTAGCGGGATCCTACGAGCAGTACTTC.